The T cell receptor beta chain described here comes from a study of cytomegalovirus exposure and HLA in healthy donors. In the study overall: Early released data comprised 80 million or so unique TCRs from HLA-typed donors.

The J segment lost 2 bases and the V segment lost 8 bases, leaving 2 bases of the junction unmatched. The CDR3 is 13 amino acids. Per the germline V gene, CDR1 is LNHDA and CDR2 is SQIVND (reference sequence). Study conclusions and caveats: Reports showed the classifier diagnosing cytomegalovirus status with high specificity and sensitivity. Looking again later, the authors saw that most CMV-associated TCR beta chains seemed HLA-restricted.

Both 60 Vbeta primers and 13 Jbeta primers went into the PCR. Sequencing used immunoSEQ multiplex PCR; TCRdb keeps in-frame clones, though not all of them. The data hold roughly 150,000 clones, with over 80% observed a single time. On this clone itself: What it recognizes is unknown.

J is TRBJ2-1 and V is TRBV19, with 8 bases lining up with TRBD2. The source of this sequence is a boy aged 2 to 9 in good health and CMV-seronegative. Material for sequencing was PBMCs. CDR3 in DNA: TGTGCCAGTGGCGGGGGGACCTACAATGAGCAGTTCTTC. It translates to CASGGGTYNEQFF.